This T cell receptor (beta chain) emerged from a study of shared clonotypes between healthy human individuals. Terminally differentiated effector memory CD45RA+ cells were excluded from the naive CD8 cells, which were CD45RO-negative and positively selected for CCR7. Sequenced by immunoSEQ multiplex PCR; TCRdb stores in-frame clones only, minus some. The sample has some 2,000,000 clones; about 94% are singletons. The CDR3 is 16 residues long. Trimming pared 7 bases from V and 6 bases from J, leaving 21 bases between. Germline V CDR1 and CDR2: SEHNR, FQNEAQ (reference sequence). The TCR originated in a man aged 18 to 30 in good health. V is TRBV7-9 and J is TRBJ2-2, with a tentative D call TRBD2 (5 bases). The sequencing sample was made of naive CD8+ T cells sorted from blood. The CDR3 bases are TGTGCCAGCACCCCACCGTTACGGGAAGGTTCCGGGGAGCTGTTTTTT. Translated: CASTPPLREGSGELFF.